Given below is one T cell receptor beta chain in context. What it binds is unknown. The V gene end was trimmed by 5 bases and the J gene end by 5 bases; junction bases not matched to a gene: 17. CDR3 length equals 18 residues. Germline CDR1 is SGHTA and CDR2 is FQGNSA. Profiling relied on immunoSEQ multiplex PCR, and the TCRdb table lists in-frame clones only, not all of them. The data contain 150,000 to 200,000 clones, over 80% of them singletons. This entry comes from a study of T cell responses to AZD1222 COVID-19 vaccine. General study findings and limits: The reported proportion of spike-specific TCRs targeting unmutated variant regions was nearly half. Only six people who got AZD1222 tested seropositive at baseline.

This TCR was sampled from an adult in good health. The chain recombines TRBV7-2 with TRBJ2-7; 11 positions agree with TRBD2. The material sequenced was peripheral blood, taken on day 0 of AZD1222 vaccination. This CDR3 is CASSPEVVVAGGVDEQYF. In DNA, the CDR3 is TGTGCCAGCAGCCCGGAGGTGGTAGTAGCGGGAGGGGTGGACGAGCAGTACTTC.